The entry below describes one T cell receptor (beta chain). These data belong to a study of blood T cell repertoires in COVID-19. On the study more broadly: Whether acute or convalescent, the COVID-19 samples came from the United States, Italy and Spain. From T cells, B-cell-depleted T cells, or PBMCs came the material, which was cDNA or gDNA.

This CDR3 has 13 residues. Germline-derived CDR1 and CDR2 are SEHNR and FQNEAQ (reference sequence). The V gene end was trimmed by 5 bases and the J gene end by 3 bases; junction bases not matched to a gene: 3. Original handling: Estimates of nucleated cell counts were drawn from the amplification of reference gene primers. TCRdb's table, derived via immunoSEQ multiplex PCR, lists solely in-frame clones and lacks some. V and J calls and clone size are copied from that table; D and trimming were computed from the DNA. The sample contains a few hundred thousand clones, 90% of which appear only once. Seattle patient enrollment occurred during active infection, with longitudinal follow-up thereafter.

Sequencing input: peripheral blood. The chain combines TRBV7-9 with TRBJ2-7, with TRBD1 matching over 8 bases. The clonotype originates from a woman younger than 45 with COVID-19, enrolled during active disease. CDR3 in amino acids: CASSTGQDYEQYF. The CDR3 nucleotides are TGTGCCAGCAGCACGGGACAGGACTACGAGCAGTACTTC.